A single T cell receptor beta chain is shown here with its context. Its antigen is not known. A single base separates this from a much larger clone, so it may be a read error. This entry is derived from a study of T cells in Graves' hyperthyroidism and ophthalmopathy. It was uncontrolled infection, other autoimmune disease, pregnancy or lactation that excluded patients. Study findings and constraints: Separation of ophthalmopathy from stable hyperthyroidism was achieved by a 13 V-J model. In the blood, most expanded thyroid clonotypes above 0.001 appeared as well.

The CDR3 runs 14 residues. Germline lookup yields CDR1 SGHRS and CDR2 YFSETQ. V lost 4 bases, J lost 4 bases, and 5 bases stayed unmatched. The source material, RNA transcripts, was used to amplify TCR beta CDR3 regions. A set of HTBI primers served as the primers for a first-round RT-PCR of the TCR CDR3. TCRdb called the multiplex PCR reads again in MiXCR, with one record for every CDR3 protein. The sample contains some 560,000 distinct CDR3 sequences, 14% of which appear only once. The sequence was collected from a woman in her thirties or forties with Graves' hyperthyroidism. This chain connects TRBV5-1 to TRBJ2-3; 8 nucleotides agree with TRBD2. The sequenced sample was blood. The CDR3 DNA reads TGCGCCAGCAGCGAGAGCGGGGGCTCAGATACGCAGTATTTT. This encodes CASSESGGSDTQYF. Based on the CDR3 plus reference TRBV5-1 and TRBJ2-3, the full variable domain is KAGVTQTPRYLIKTRGQQVTLSCSPISGHRSVSWYQQTPGQGLQFLFEYFSETQRNKGNFPGRFSGRQFSNSRSEMNVSTLELGDSALYLCASSESGGSDTQYFGPGTRLTVL.